This T cell receptor beta chain was obtained from a study of glioma-infiltrating T cells. Overall study findings and caveats: Tissue and blood shared very few CDR3 sequences. Non-neoplastic patients had below-expected tissue-blood divergence, while all gliomas exceeded expectation.

As concerns this clonotype: The antigen remains undetermined. A read error is possible here, since a much larger clone lies one base away.

Using RNA template, CDR3s of TCR alpha and beta were amplified with iRepertoire arm-PCR. Input was roughly 95-450 ng of tissue mRNA or PBMC total RNA. MiXCR, applied by TCRdb to the multiplex PCR reads, yields one record per CDR3 protein. This table has 160,000 or so distinct CDR3 sequences, around 45% appearing once. Sequencing was performed on glioma tissue, nonneoplastic brain tissue, or PBMCs (not recorded which). This receptor was identified in a human donor with low-grade glioma or glioblastoma, undergoing nonglioma brain surgery, or in good health (not recorded which).

The CDR3 spells CASSGNSPGEQFF. In DNA, the CDR3 is TGTGCCAGCAGTGGCAACTCCCCGGGGGAGCAGTTCTTC. J is TRBJ2-1 and V is TRBV28, with a weak D call TRBD2 (5 bases). Trimming removed 5 bases at V and 10 bases at J, with 15 bases between. Per germline, CDR1 MDHEN and CDR2 SYDVKM. The CDR3 is made up of 13 amino acids.